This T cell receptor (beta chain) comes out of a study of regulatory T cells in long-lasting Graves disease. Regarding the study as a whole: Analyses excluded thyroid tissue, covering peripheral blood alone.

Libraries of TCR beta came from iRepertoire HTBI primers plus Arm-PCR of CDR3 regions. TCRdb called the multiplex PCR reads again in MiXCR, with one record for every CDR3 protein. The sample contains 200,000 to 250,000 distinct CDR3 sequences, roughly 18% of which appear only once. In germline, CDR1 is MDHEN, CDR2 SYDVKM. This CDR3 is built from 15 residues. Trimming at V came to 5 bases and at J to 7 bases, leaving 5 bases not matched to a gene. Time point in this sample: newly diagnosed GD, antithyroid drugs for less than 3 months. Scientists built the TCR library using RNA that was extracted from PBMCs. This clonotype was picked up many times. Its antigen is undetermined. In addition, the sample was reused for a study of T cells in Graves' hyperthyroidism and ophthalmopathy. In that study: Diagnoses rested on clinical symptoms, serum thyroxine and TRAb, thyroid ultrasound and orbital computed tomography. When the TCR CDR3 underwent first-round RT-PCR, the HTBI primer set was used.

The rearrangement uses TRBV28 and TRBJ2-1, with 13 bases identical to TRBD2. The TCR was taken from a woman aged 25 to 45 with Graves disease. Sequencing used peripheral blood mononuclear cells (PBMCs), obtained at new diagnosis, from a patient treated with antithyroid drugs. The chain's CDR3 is CASSLRTSGRNEQFF. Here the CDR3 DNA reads TGTGCCAGCAGTCTCCGGACTAGCGGGAGAAATGAGCAGTTCTTC.